The clone carrying this T cell receptor beta chain was seen only a few times. The sample is drawn from a study of blood T cell repertoires in COVID-19. The wider study: There were acute and convalescent COVID-19 samples, and they came from the United States, Italy and Spain. From T cells, B-cell-depleted T cells, or PBMCs came the material, which was cDNA or gDNA.

V was shortened by 2 bases and J by 6 bases, with 13 bases between the two germline ends. Germline assignment: CDR1 LGHDT and CDR2 YNNKEL (reference sequence). This CDR3 comprises 14 residues. Authors' analysis steps: Amplification of reference gene primers was used by the study to estimate nucleated cell counts. Sequencing was performed with immunoSEQ multiplex PCR; in TCRdb, only in-frame clones are kept and a portion is missing. The DNA was the basis for D and trimming; V, J and clone size are from that table. The table has 160,000 or so clones, 85% to 90% seen once. The sequence was collected from a middle-aged woman with acute or convalescent COVID-19. Sequenced input: peripheral blood. The chain carries TRBV3-1 (or the pseudogene TRBV3-2) and TRBJ1-2; D may be TRBD1 (6 bases). CDR3 bases: TGTGCCAGCAGCCAACGACTCGCAGGGGATGGCTACACCTTC. Translated: CASSQRLAGDGYTF.